This TCR beta chain comes out of a study (dated by TCRdb to 2015 to 2017). General notes on the study: The study examined whether tumor-infiltrating Tregs in breast cancer are drawn from blood Tregs or arise in situ by conversion from other CD4+ T cell subsets.

Broad study findings and their caveats: The greatest overlap of tumor-infiltrating Treg TCR alpha and beta sequences was observed with tumor naive CD4+ T cells, followed by blood naive CD4+ T cells. The TCR gene usage of tumor memory CD4+ T cells clustered together with blood and lymph node memory CD4+ cells and with lymph node naive CD4+ cells. Validation in the larger cohort was restricted to a single TCR beta V-J rearrangement rather than whole repertoires.

To purify naive CD4+ T cells, the Miltenyi Naive CD4+ T Cell Isolation kit was used, and CD25 microbeads served to deplete Tregs. Tregs, naive and memory CD4+ T cells from tumor, blood and ipsilateral draining lymph nodes of five breast cancer patients underwent full-length TCR alpha and beta sequencing. Tumor tissue and lymph nodes from ipsilateral axillary dissection were perfused with PBS, minced and digested with collagenase I and hyaluronidase. A purity exceeding 90% was confirmed by FACS for the sorted cell populations. A remark on this clonotype: Its specific antigen is unknown. Base qualities are not at hand, and no much larger clone is one base apart.

CDR1 SGHTA and CDR2 FQGNSA are derived from the germline V gene. Germline trimming: 5 bases from V, 6 bases from J; junction bases outside gene matches: 6. The cysteine opens and the phenylalanine closes a CDR3 of 14 amino acids. The read is trimmed to its CDR3 DNA, 42 bases read in frame from base 1. Full-length TCR variable regions were amplified by 5' RACE PCR with constant-region reverse primers, followed by semi-nested PCR with Nested Universal Primer A. The ReliaPrep RNA Cell Miniprep System was used to extract total RNA, which was then reverse transcribed into 5'RACE-ready cDNA with the SMARTer RACE 5'/3' Kit. An Illumina MiSeq was used to sequence the full-length TCR alpha and beta libraries, which had been barcoded with multiplex adaptors. For the original study's pipeline: For each of nine subset-tissue groups, sequencing data from the five patients were pooled, and the groups were compared by unsupervised clustering of TCR gene usage. The Morisita-Horn index was used to calculate repertoire similarity, with shared sequences weighted according to their contribution to each repertoire. TCRdb reprocessed the public reads (quality trimming at Q25 with fastp, clone calling with MiXCR) and kept in-frame beta chains. For every CDR3 protein sequence, its rows merge into one entry that carries the most common genes and DNA. For this entry, the V and J calls and clone size follow TCRdb and not the study's own pipeline. This sample lists roughly 56,000 distinct CDR3 sequences; roughly 30% were detected once. In total, the top ten clones hold around 2.5% of the sample.

This TCR derives from a female donor with breast cancer. Sequenced sample: tumor-infiltrating naive CD4+ T cells sorted from the breast tumor. The cell subset or site label, as the study defines it: naive CD4+ T cells, CD4+CD45RA+CD25-. Rearrangement joined TRBV7-2 to TRBJ1-4; 7 central bases correspond to TRBD1. The CDR3 reads CASSRQGRDEKLFF. In nucleotides, the sequence is TGTGCCAGCAGCCGACAGGGAAGAGATGAAAAACTGTTTTTT.